Listed here are 27 T cell receptor beta chains from one sample, sequenced in a study of cytomegalovirus exposure and HLA in healthy donors. This PCR relied on a set of 60 Vbeta primers and 13 Jbeta primers. Sequenced by immunoSEQ multiplex PCR; TCRdb stores in-frame clones only, minus some. The data hold approximately 170,000 clones, with roughly 80% observed a single time. The sample consisted of PBMCs. These receptors all stem from a male donor in good health and CMV-seronegative.

The chain uses TRBV18 and TRBJ1-1, with D perhaps TRBD1 (5 bases). In germline, CDR1 is KGHSH, CDR2 LQKENI. V was shortened by 2 bases and J by 2 bases, with 12 bases between the two germline ends. The CDR3 has 15 residues. The CDR3 coding sequence is TGTGCCAGCTCACCATGGGGCGGGGATAACACTGAAGCTTTCTTT. Residues: CASSPWGGDNTEAFF.

The table lists this clone with a count of one. V is TRBV5-1 and J is TRBJ2-2; D is possibly TRBD1 (5 bases). Deletions cut 2 bases from V and 5 bases from J, with 7 bases between. The V gene's germline CDR1 is SGHRS and CDR2 YFSETQ. This CDR3 contains 13 residues. DNA for the CDR3: TGCGCCAGCAGCTTTAAGGGGACCGGGGAGCTGTTTTTT. It codes for CASSFKGTGELFF.

This chain uses TRBV7-8 with TRBJ2-5; 14 nucleotides line up with TRBD2. CDR3 length equals 15 residues. Germline CDR1 is SGHVS and CDR2 is FQNEAQ. Trimming at V came to 4 bases and at J to 3 bases, leaving 1 base not matched to a gene. The CDR3 nucleotides read TGTGCCAGCAGCTGGGGACTAGCGGGGGAAGAGACCCAGTACTTC. This sequence encodes CASSWGLAGEETQYF.

The sample holds a few counts of this clone. The rearrangement links TRBV6-1 to TRBJ2-1; 8 bases fit TRBD2. With V trimmed by 8 bases and J by 9 bases, 12 bases remained unmatched. Germline CDR1 MNHNS, CDR2 SASEGT. CDR3 size: 14 residues. The CDR3 DNA reads as TGTGCCAGCGTGAGGACCGGGGGGGCGGGTGAGCAGTTCTTC. Protein sequence: CASVRTGGAGEQFF.

The chain is built from TRBV19 and TRBJ2-5; possibly TRBD2 for D (5 bases). Trimming cost V 5 bases and J 1 base, with 11 bases left between them. Germline CDR1 is LNHDA and CDR2 is SQIVND (reference sequence). The CDR3 extends over 14 amino acids. CDR3 coding DNA: TGTGCCAGTAGTTCCTTAGGGAGCCAAGAGACCCAGTACTTC. This codes for CASSSLGSQETQYF. Full variable domain (remainder filled in from reference TRBV19 and TRBJ2-5): DGGITQSPKYLFRKEGQNVTLSCEQNLNHDAMYWYRQDPGQGLRLIYYSQIVNDFQKGDIAEGYSVSREKKESFPLTVTSAQKNPTAFYLCASSSLGSQETQYFGPGTRLLVL.

The rearrangement links TRBV4-2 to TRBJ2-3; the match to TRBD2 covers 9 bases. After removal of 5 bases from V and 3 bases from J, the junction contained 12 bases not matched to a gene. Germline V lookup: CDR1 LGHNA, CDR2 YNFKEQ. The CDR3 has 17 residues. The CDR3 DNA reads as TGTGCCAGCAGCAAGAGGGAAGGCGGGGGGGCAACAGATACGCAGTATTTT. Translating it yields CASSKREGGGATDTQYF.

The chain has TRBV5-5 and TRBJ2-5, with 7 bases matching TRBD1. The CDR3 has 16 amino acids. The V gene end was trimmed by 0 bases and the J gene end by 1 base; junction bases not matched to a gene: 6. Germline V gives CDR1 SGHKS, CDR2 YYEKEE (reference sequence). The CDR3 reads CASSLGLGQTQETQYF. CDR3 coding DNA: TGTGCCAGCAGCTTGGGGTTGGGACAGACCCAAGAGACCCAGTACTTC. Supplemented by reference TRBV5-5 and TRBJ2-5, the full variable domain reads DAGVTQSPTHLIKTRGQQVTLRCSPISGHKSVSWYQQVLGQGPQFIFQYYEKEERGRGNFPDRFSARQFPNYSSELNVNALLLGDSALYLCASSLGLGQTQETQYFGPGTRLLVL.

With respect to this clone: Other DNA sequences from this sample encode an identical CDR3 as well. The CDR3: CASSWETGELFF. For the CDR3, the DNA is TGCGCCAGCAGCTGGGAGACCGGGGAGCTGTTTTTT. This sequence joins TRBV5-1 and TRBJ2-2, with TRBD2 as a possible D gene (5 bases). Germline CDR1 and CDR2: SGHRS and YFSETQ. Trimming removed 3 bases at V and 5 bases at J, with 5 bases between. The CDR3 sequence is 12 residues long.

The gene calls are TRBV4-1 and TRBJ1-2; 8 bases align to TRBD1. V lost 6 bases, J lost 0 bases, and 18 bases stayed unmatched. This CDR3 is 19 amino acids long. CDR1 is MGHRA, CDR2 YSYEKL, per germline. The CDR3 loop reads CASRPKIIGTGATNYGYTF. CDR3 nucleotide sequence: TGCGCCAGCAGACCCAAGATCATCGGGACAGGCGCAACTAACTATGGCTACACCTTC.

The chain links TRBV2 to TRBJ2-5; possible D gene TRBD1, 5 bases. The J call may be in error: the DNA end matches TRBJ2-7 better. The length of the CDR3 is 16 residues. Germline CDR1 SNHLY, CDR2 FYNNEI. Here the CDR3 DNA reads TGTGCCAGCAGTGCCCTTGGACACTCAGACTCCTACGAGCAGTACTTC. Protein product: CASSALGHSDSYEQYF.

The chain couples TRBV7-8 to TRBJ2-3, with D unresolved. V gave up 0 bases and J gave up 0 bases, with 4 bases separating them. Germline values: CDR1 SGHVS, CDR2 FQNEAQ. CDR3 length equals 14 residues. CDR3 loop: CASSLASSTDTQYF. The CDR3, as DNA: TGTGCCAGCAGCTTAGCCAGTAGCACAGATACGCAGTATTTT.

The rearrangement joins TRBV6-1 to TRBJ2-3, with 10 bases aligning to TRBD2. Trimming removed 1 base from V and 6 bases from J; junction bases left unmatched: 1. The CDR3 has 14 amino acids. The V gene's germline CDR1 is MNHNS and CDR2 SASEGT. The CDR3 sequence: CASSEGLAGDTQYF. DNA for the CDR3: TGTGCCAGCAGTGAAGGACTAGCGGGCGATACGCAGTATTTT.

This sequence joins TRBV7-2 and TRBJ1-2; D gene unclear. Trimming cost V 0 bases and J 4 bases, with 6 bases left between them. The CDR3 runs 13 residues. CDR1 and CDR2 (germline): SGHTA, FQGNSA. The CDR3 DNA sequence: TGTGCCAGCAGCTTAGCGTCGGGCTATGGCTACACCTTC. This encodes CASSLASGYGYTF.

CDR3 in DNA: TGTGCCACCTCGACAGACTCTGGAAACACCATATATTTT. Amino acid sequence: CATSTDSGNTIYF. V is TRBV7-8 and J is TRBJ1-3, with D possibly matching TRBD1 (5 bases). In germline, CDR1 is SGHVS, CDR2 FQNEAQ. The germline V and J ends were trimmed by 10 bases and 0 bases, with 10 bases remaining between them. This CDR3 is 13 amino acids long.

In DNA form, the CDR3 reads TGTGCCAGCAGCGCCCAGACAGGGGGCAATGCCCAGTTCTTC. Residues: CASSAQTGGNAQFF. The chain uses TRBV9 and TRBJ2-1, with 10 nucleotides matching TRBD1. The CDR3 has 14 residues. Germline-derived CDR1 and CDR2 are SGDLS and YYNGEE. The ends lost 3 bases at V and 13 bases at J; junction bases unmatched: 10. Full variable domain (remainder filled in from reference TRBV9 and TRBJ2-1): DSGVTQTPKHLITATGQRVTLRCSPRSGDLSVYWYQQSLDQGLQFLIQYYNGEERAKGNILERFSAQQFPDLHSELNLSSLELGDSALYFCASSAQTGGNAQFFGPGTRLTVL.

The rearrangement uses TRBV5-4 and TRBJ2-3, with 9 bases lining up with TRBD1. Looked up from germline, CDR1 is SGHNT and CDR2 is YYREEE (reference sequence). V was pared by 2 bases and J by 4 bases, with 5 bases of the junction left unmatched. The CDR3 is 15 amino acids. The CDR3 region is CASSFRDRASDTQYF. The CDR3 nucleotides are TGTGCCAGCAGCTTCCGGGACAGGGCATCAGATACGCAGTATTTT.

The chain links TRBV19 to TRBJ1-4; 8 bases fit TRBD1. CDR1 is LNHDA, CDR2 SQIVND, per germline (reference sequence). The ends lost 5 bases at V and 1 base at J; junction bases unmatched: 6. The CDR3 loop spans 16 amino acids. The CDR3 spells CASSLGQGGTNEKLFF. The CDR3 bases are TGTGCCAGTAGTCTCGGACAGGGCGGAACTAATGAAAAACTGTTTTTT. Full variable domain (missing parts from reference TRBV19 and TRBJ1-4): DGGITQSPKYLFRKEGQNVTLSCEQNLNHDAMYWYRQDPGQGLRLIYYSQIVNDFQKGDIAEGYSVSREKKESFPLTVTSAQKNPTAFYLCASSLGQGGTNEKLFFGSGTQLSVL.

The chain couples TRBV5-1 to TRBJ2-1; 9 nucleotides align to TRBD2. Germline CDR1 is SGHRS and CDR2 is YFSETQ. The CDR3 has 17 amino acids. The ends lost 4 bases at V and 6 bases at J; junction bases unmatched: 14. The DNA of the CDR3 is TGCGCCAGCAGCCCGTACTCCGCGGGGGGGCCCTCCAATGAGCAGTTCTTC. Encoded protein: CASSPYSAGGPSNEQFF.

The genes are TRBV7-2 and TRBJ2-3; 10 positions agree with TRBD2. This CDR3 spans 16 amino acids. Germline-derived CDR1 and CDR2 are SGHTA and FQGNSA. V dropped 0 bases and J dropped 1; count of bases not matched to a gene: 1. CDR3 bases: TGTGCCAGCAGCTTAGCGCTAGCGGGGGGCACAGATACGCAGTATTTT. Its protein product is CASSLALAGGTDTQYF.

The chain joins TRBV5-1 to TRBJ2-5, with TRBD2 identical over 9 bases. V gave up 2 bases and J gave up 5 bases; unmatched junction bases: 4. From germline, CDR1 is SGHRS and CDR2 YFSETQ. The CDR3 runs to 14 residues. The CDR3 loop is CASSFSGGEETQYF. The CDR3 DNA follows: TGCGCCAGCAGCTTTAGCGGGGGTGAGGAGACCCAGTACTTC.

V is TRBV6-5 and J is TRBJ1-6; 9 positions match TRBD1. The V segment lost 6 bases and the J segment 7 bases; nucleotides outside the gene matches: 7. The CDR3 runs 15 residues. Germline CDR1 and CDR2: MNHEY and SVGAGI. DNA of the CDR3: TGTGCCAGCAGCCCCACAGGGGGCGCGAATTCACCCCTCCACTTT. This encodes CASSPTGGANSPLHF.

This clone turned up a few times. The gene calls are TRBV5-4 and TRBJ1-2, with D maybe TRBD1 (6 bases). Germline lookup yields CDR1 SGHNT and CDR2 YYREEE (reference sequence). This CDR3 has 14 residues. The germline V and J ends were trimmed by 4 bases and 1 base, with 11 bases remaining between them. As DNA, the CDR3 is TGTGCCAGCAGCCGAAGGACAGATAACTATGGCTACACCTTC. Translation gives CASSRRTDNYGYTF. Based on the CDR3 plus reference TRBV5-4 and TRBJ1-2, the full variable domain is ETGVTQSPTHLIKTRGQQVTLRCSSQSGHNTVSWYQQALGQGPQFIFQYYREEENGRGNFPPRFSGLQFPNYSSELNVNALELDDSALYLCASSRRTDNYGYTFGSGTRLTVV.

The chain couples TRBV5-1 to TRBJ2-7, with 7 nucleotides matching TRBD1. Losses at the gene ends were 4 bases for V and 3 bases for J; bases not matched to a gene: 10. The CDR3 is 15 residues long. Germline V gene data show CDR1 as SGHRS and CDR2 as YFSETQ. CDR3 region: CASSPDRDRIYEQYF. DNA of the CDR3: TGCGCCAGCAGCCCTGACAGGGATCGGATCTACGAGCAGTACTTC.

In the case of this clone: Germline and junction disagree at one end, which may indicate a read error. The J gene is TRBJ2-5, the V gene TRBV10-3, with TRBD1 matching 7 bases. Germline CDR1 reads ENHRY; CDR2 reads SYGVKD. The CDR3 covers 21 residues. This CDR3 is CAVSETNPRKLGQAHPGAQYF. The CDR3 DNA reads as TGTGCCGTCAGTGAGACGAACCCCAGAAAGCTAGGACAGGCCCATCCAGGGGCCCAGTACTTC.

This sequence joins TRBV30 and TRBJ2-7; 9 bases agree with TRBD1. Germline CDR1 is GTSNPN and CDR2 is SVGIG (reference sequence). V lost 2 bases, J lost 5 bases, and 4 bases stayed unmatched. The CDR3 sequence is 13 residues long. CDR3 in amino acids: CAWSYRGPHEQYF. Written as DNA, the CDR3 is TGTGCCTGGAGTTACAGGGGGCCCCACGAGCAGTACTTC.

The chain recombines TRBV5-1 with TRBJ2-3; TRBD2 agrees at 11 bases. Germline V CDR1 and CDR2: SGHRS, YFSETQ. V shed 0 bases and J 4 bases; nucleotides not matched to a gene: 10. This CDR3 is 18 amino acids long. In DNA, the CDR3 is TGCGCCAGCAGCTTGGCCTCTTTTAGCGGGGGGGCCGCAGATACGCAGTATTTT. The encoded protein is CASSLASFSGGAADTQYF.

V and J are TRBV18 and TRBJ2-3; 8 bases are shared with TRBD1. The CDR3 extends over 14 amino acids. The V gene's germline CDR1 is KGHSH and CDR2 LQKENI. V was pared by 4 bases and J by 6 bases, with 6 bases of the junction left unmatched. CDR3: CASSQGQGWDTQYF. Written as DNA, the CDR3 is TGTGCCAGCTCACAAGGACAGGGATGGGATACGCAGTATTTT.